This entry features one T cell receptor beta chain sequence. The antigen is undetermined. The sample belongs to a study of cytomegalovirus exposure and HLA in healthy donors. Study outcomes and limitations: The listing of 150 or so TCR beta chains classed them as cytomegalovirus-associated. Follow-up analysis later connected one missense variant in DCLRE1C with trimming of TCR beta V- and J-genes.

The CDR3 runs 13 residues. V lost 3 bases, J lost 3 bases, and 8 bases lay in between. Per the germline V gene, CDR1 is KGHSH and CDR2 is LQKENI. Amplification used 60 Vbeta primers and 13 Jbeta primers. Measured with immunoSEQ multiplex PCR; TCRdb has only the in-frame clones, and not every one. Here the sample spans fewer than 70,000 clones, 75% to 85% being singletons. The genes are TRBV18 and TRBJ1-2; D might be TRBD1 (5 bases). This receptor was taken from a woman between 40 and 50 years old in good health and CMV-seronegative. The specimen was PBMCs. The DNA for the CDR3 is TGTGCCAGCTCACCTGAAGGGGACTATGGCTACACCTTC. Residues: CASSPEGDYGYTF.